This T cell receptor beta chain is from a study of blood T cell repertoires in COVID-19. The overall study: The cDNA or gDNA used as material had been derived from T cells, B-cell-depleted T cells, or PBMCs.

Self-reported history from a screening survey and questionnaire set each donor's cohort. Participants classified as exposed had met a COVID-19 case within 2 weeks before study entry. Study processing details: Amplified reference gene primers provided the basis for estimating nucleated cell counts. Sequencing was performed with immunoSEQ multiplex PCR; in TCRdb, only in-frame clones are kept and a portion is missing. V and J calls plus clone size are reproduced from that table; the DNA served to infer D and trimming. This sample has 360,000 or so clones, with about nine tenths found just once. CDR1 SGHRS and CDR2 YFSETQ come from the germline V gene. The length of the CDR3 is 20 residues. V was shortened by 1 base and J by 5 bases, with 28 bases between the two germline ends.

This chain uses TRBV5-1 with TRBJ2-1, with D perhaps matching TRBD1 (6 bases). Sequencing used PBMCs or T cells enriched from blood (not recorded which). The receptor comes from a woman in her twenties or thirties who had been exposed to COVID-19. The CDR3 reads CASSLRSAGEWGSLHNEQFF. The DNA for the CDR3 is TGCGCCAGCAGCTTGCGGTCGGCAGGGGAGTGGGGATCCCTACACAATGAGCAGTTCTTC.